This TCR beta chain was identified in a study of naive and memory T cell subsets (dated by TCRdb to the late 2010s). As for the study more broadly: The figure summarizing these samples reported about 10 blood donors, 7 tuberculin skin test biopsies and 3 saline control biopsies. PCR2 was typically a SYBR Green qPCR stopped at a set threshold; low-input samples could instead use end-point PCR (approximately 6 cycles). Study-wide conclusions, independent of this receptor: The RNA-based method was acknowledged to be potentially sensitive to changes in TCR transcripts with T cell activation and differentiation.

The study reported a robust and sensitive protocol to amplify, sequence and analyze TCRs, based on 3' ligation of a UMI-containing oligonucleotide to TCR cDNA. For whole blood analysis, approximately 2.7 ml of peripheral blood was drawn from adult healthy volunteers into Tempus tubes, and RNA was extracted according to the manufacturer's instructions. Before reverse transcription, total RNA that had not been cell sorted was treated with RQ1 DNase, with a target input of about 1 to 1000 ng. To check how robust the pipeline was in samples where T cells make up a minority population, libraries were built from skin biopsies and whole blood. In the germline V gene, CDR1 corresponds to MNHNS and CDR2 to SASEGT. V trim: 7 bases; J trim: 1 base; unmatched bases: 7. Its CDR3 holds 15 amino acids, cysteine through phenylalanine. The CDR3 DNA has 45 bases and is translated from base 1. The library relied on 5' RACE. The ligated cDNA was amplified in four rounds of PCR with nested alpha and beta constant region primers together with the SP2 primer. TCR RNA was reverse transcribed with SuperScript IV using alpha and beta constant region primers for the blood and skin samples. T4 RNA ligase 1 was used to ligate an oligonucleotide containing the Illumina SP2 primer and a UMI to the 3' end of the cDNA. The 12-nucleotide UMI was composed of two random hexamers separated by an eight-base spacer, which was included to prevent hairpin formation. From the second PCR onward, TCR alpha and beta chain libraries were processed separately, and dual indexing was applied for multiplexing. After pooling, the indexed libraries were analyzed by capillary electrophoresis and sequenced on either an Illumina MiSeq or NextSeq. PhiX DNA at roughly 4.5-7% was spiked into libraries to increase base diversity and improve cluster recognition. The source study handled its data this way. Demultiplexor extracted UMIs from read 2, combined them with read 1 TCR sequence, and split reads by sample indices. V and J genes and V-J junctions were identified by Decombinator, and each TCR was assigned a five-part identifier that included V and J deletions. UMIs were used by Collapsinator to correct sequencing errors and PCR amplification heterogeneity, so that a UMI-based abundance was obtained for each TCR. Identifiers were converted to nucleotide sequence by CDR3Translator and translated to amino acids, and CDR3 regions were extracted on the basis of terminal motifs. Error-corrected counts of alpha and beta TCRs from blood and skin were compared after being normalized to the amount of input RNA. The public reads were quality trimmed at Q25 with fastp and then assembled into clones with MiXCR by TCRdb, keeping productive beta chains. Rows merge per CDR3 protein into single entries with the most common DNA and genes. TCRdb assigned the V and J calls; the authors' analysis was not used. This sample has over 50,000 distinct CDR3 sequences in its table, and about 7.1% of those were observed once. The ten largest account for almost 10% of the sample.

Ten or more counts support this clonotype. There is no known antigen for this receptor. Base qualities are not provided; no much larger clone lies one nucleotide away. The clonotype comes from a female donor in good health. Recombination linked TRBV6-1 to TRBJ2-3; the junction holds 8 bases that match TRBD1. The DNA sequence is as follows: TGTGCCAGCATACTAACCAGGGGGCGCACAGATACGCAGTATTTT. Its product reads: CASILTRGRTDTQYF.